This passage covers 28 T cell receptor beta chains from one sample sequenced in a study of sequential checkpoint blockade in melanoma. Clones were read by immunoSEQ multiplex PCR, and TCRdb kept only the in-frame ones, dropping some. The top ten hold around 13% of the sample, which has 2,000 or so clones, 20% seen once. Treatment denoted: randomized to nivolumab then ipilimumab (arm A) or the reverse (arm B). The sequences come from tumor tissue (inferred from file names), collected from a patient given nivolumab and ipilimumab in sequence. All receptors derive from a human donor with melanoma.

This chain links TRBV19 with TRBJ2-3; 7 positions agree with TRBD2. CDR1 LNHDA and CDR2 SQIVND come from the germline V gene (reference sequence). There are 16 residues in the CDR3. With 3 bases clipped from V and 2 bases from J, the junction kept 8 bases outside the gene matches. CDR3 coding DNA: TGTGCCAGTAGTATTCGGGGGGATCTGTCCACAGATACGCAGTATTTT. Its translation is CASSIRGDLSTDTQYF.

This clone was seen more than once but under ten times. The rearrangement uses TRBV9 and TRBJ1-5; D may be TRBD1 (6 bases). In germline, CDR1 is SGDLS, CDR2 YYNGEE. This CDR3 has 15 residues. The V end lost 6 bases, the J end lost 7 bases, and 20 bases lay between the germline ends. CDR3 nucleotides: TGTGCCAGCAACCCGACGGGGGCGGGGGGCCAGCCCCAGCATTTT. Amino acid sequence: CASNPTGAGGQPQHF.

The rearrangement uses TRBV5-1 and TRBJ2-1, with TRBD1 matching over 7 bases. CDR1 is SGHRS, CDR2 YFSETQ, per germline. Trimming at V came to 4 bases and at J to 2 bases, leaving 6 bases not matched to a gene. The CDR3 contains 15 residues. The CDR3 DNA reads as TGCGCCAGCAGCCTAACAGGGGACCCCTACAATGAGCAGTTCTTC. This codes for CASSLTGDPYNEQFF.

This clone has more than one count but fewer than ten. The rearrangement links TRBV6-8 to TRBJ2-7; D is unresolved. There are 14 residues in the CDR3. Germline V lookup: CDR1 MNHGY, CDR2 SAAAGT. The germline V and J ends were trimmed by 5 bases and 0 bases, with 11 bases remaining between them. The CDR3 loop is CASSVAEYSYEQYF. CDR3 DNA sequence: TGTGCCAGCAGTGTTGCGGAGTACTCCTACGAGCAGTACTTC.

In its sample, this clone was seen a few times. The chain links TRBV28 to TRBJ2-3; D is possibly TRBD2 (6 bases). The germline CDR1 and CDR2 sequences are MDHEN and SYDVKM. Between the trimmed V and J ends, which lost 8 bases and 3 bases, there was a span of 9 bases. The CDR3 totals 12 residues. In DNA, the CDR3 is TGTGCCAGCGCGGAGGGGACAGATACGCAGTATTTT. Translated: CASAEGTDTQYF.

By sample share, this clone is large. This chain uses TRBV6-8 with TRBJ2-4; maybe TRBD2 (6 bases). V dropped 3 bases and J dropped 8 bases, with 11 bases sitting between them. The germline CDR1 and CDR2 sequences are MNHGY and SAAAGT. CDR3 length equals 13 residues. This chain's CDR3 is CASSYHTGDIQYF. DNA of the CDR3: TGTGCCAGCAGTTATCACACGGGAGACATTCAGTACTTC.

This clone was observed a few times. V and J are TRBV7-1 and TRBJ2-1; TRBD1 agrees at 8 bases. TRBV7-1 is identified as an open reading frame with a role that is uncertain. With 5 bases clipped from V and 8 bases from J, the junction kept 5 bases outside the gene matches. The CDR3 totals 13 residues. In DNA form, the CDR3 reads TGTGCCAGCAGCCTCGACAGGGGTTATGAGCAGTTCTTC. Residues: CASSLDRGYEQFF.

This clone has just a few counts. CDR3 region: CASSTRTERGGYNEQFF. In DNA form, the CDR3 reads TGTGCCAGCAGCACCCGGACCGAGCGGGGGGGTTACAATGAGCAGTTCTTC. The J gene is TRBJ2-1, the V gene TRBV11-3; 10 bases match TRBD2. Germline CDR1 SGHNT, CDR2 YENEEA. The CDR3 runs 17 residues. V lost 5 bases and J lost 4; bases outside the gene matches: 11.

The V gene is TRBV18, the J gene TRBJ2-1, with D possibly being TRBD1 (6 bases). The CDR3 is 15 amino acids. Trimming took off 9 bases at V and 3 bases at J, with 18 bases between the two ends. CDR1 KGHSH and CDR2 LQKENI come from the germline V gene. The CDR3 DNA follows: TGTGCCAGTCAGATCAGAAGACAGGACTACAATGAGCAGTTCTTC. It is translated as CASQIRRQDYNEQFF.

By its share, this clone is medium-sized. The CDR3 DNA sequence: TGTGCCAGCAGCTTCGGGACAATAGCCGGGGAGCTGTTTTTT. Translated, it gives CASSFGTIAGELFF. The chain employs TRBV11-3 and TRBJ2-2, with D possibly TRBD1 on 6 matching bases. Germline CDR1 reads SGHNT; CDR2 reads YENEEA. This CDR3 has 14 residues. V gave up 3 bases and J gave up 6 bases, with 11 bases separating them.

By share, this clone ranks as medium-sized (0.01 to 0.1%). The rearrangement uses TRBV11-3 and TRBJ1-1, with D perhaps matching TRBD1 (5 bases). The CDR3 is made up of 14 amino acids. Looked up from germline, CDR1 is SGHNT and CDR2 is YENEEA. Trimming removed 4 bases at V and 5 bases at J, with 14 bases between. In DNA, the CDR3 is TGTGCCAGCAGCTGGGGGTCTATCGCGACTGAAGCTTTCTTT. Its translation is CASSWGSIATEAFF. Drawing the rest from reference TRBV11-3 and TRBJ1-1, the complete variable domain is EAGVVQSPRYKIIEKKQPVAFWCNPISGHNTLYWYLQNLGQGPELLIRYENEEAVDDSQLPKDRFSAERLKGVDSTLKIQPAELGDSAVYLCASSWGSIATEAFFGQGTRLTVV.

This clone was observed at least ten times. The chain uses TRBV11-3 and TRBJ1-2; no firm D call. V was cut by 6 bases and J by 4 bases, with 21 bases left in between. Germline lookup yields CDR1 SGHNT and CDR2 YENEEA. The CDR3 sequence is 16 residues long. The CDR3 sequence is CASSFSLSGNFYGYTF. Written as DNA, the CDR3 is TGTGCCAGCAGTTTTTCACTTTCTGGGAACTTCTATGGCTACACCTTC.

This clone rates as large. V usage is TRBV11-3 and J usage is TRBJ2-6, with no clear D. From germline, CDR1 is SGHNT and CDR2 YENEEA. This CDR3 has 19 residues. Trimming shortened V by 1 base and J by 0 bases, and 16 bases separated the two germline ends. The CDR3 nucleotides are TGTGCCAGCAGCTTAGTCCTGGCACTACGGGCCTCTGGGGCCAACGTCCTGACTTTC. Translating gives CASSLVLALRASGANVLTF. Together with reference TRBV11-3 and TRBJ2-6, the CDR3 gives the full variable domain: EAGVVQSPRYKIIEKKQPVAFWCNPISGHNTLYWYLQNLGQGPELLIRYENEEAVDDSQLPKDRFSAERLKGVDSTLKIQPAELGDSAVYLCASSLVLALRASGANVLTFGAGSRLTVL.

This sequence joins TRBV6-8 and TRBJ1-2; no firm D call. This CDR3 has 13 residues. V was trimmed by 5 bases and J by 1 base, leaving 8 bases between them. The germline CDR1 and CDR2 sequences are MNHGY and SAAAGT. The CDR3 loop reads CASSIRFNYGYTF. The DNA for the CDR3 is TGTGCCAGCAGTATCAGGTTTAACTATGGCTACACCTTC.

This clone counts as medium-sized (0.01 to 0.1%). The rearrangement joins TRBV11-3 to TRBJ2-7; 9 positions agree with TRBD1. CDR1 and CDR2 (germline): SGHNT, YENEEA. CDR3 length: 16 residues. V shed 5 bases and J 2 bases; nucleotides not matched to a gene: 10. CDR3 DNA sequence: TGTGCCAGCAGCCCCCCAGGAGGGACAGGGACCTACGAGCAGTACTTC. As protein: CASSPPGGTGTYEQYF. Full variable domain (remainder filled in from reference TRBV11-3 and TRBJ2-7): EAGVVQSPRYKIIEKKQPVAFWCNPISGHNTLYWYLQNLGQGPELLIRYENEEAVDDSQLPKDRFSAERLKGVDSTLKIQPAELGDSAVYLCASSPPGGTGTYEQYFGPGTRLTVT.

Only a few counts were recorded for this clone. The gene calls are TRBV9 and TRBJ2-1, with D perhaps TRBD1 (5 bases). This CDR3 spans 15 amino acids. CDR1 is SGDLS, CDR2 YYNGEE, per germline. Trimming removed 0 bases from V and 5 bases from J, with 12 bases in between. CDR3 nucleotide sequence: TGTGCCAGCAGCGTAGGCCAGGGCGCCCACAATGAGCAGTTCTTC. Amino acids: CASSVGQGAHNEQFF.

The CDR3: CASSIRRGLNNEQFF. The CDR3 bases are TGTGCCAGTAGTATCCGACGGGGACTAAACAATGAGCAGTTCTTC. V is TRBV19 and J is TRBJ2-1; 7 positions match TRBD2. Germline V lookup: CDR1 LNHDA, CDR2 SQIVND (reference sequence). CDR3 size: 15 residues. Germline trimming cut 3 bases from V and 5 bases from J; bases unmatched to any gene: 7. The full variable domain, with the rest looked up from reference TRBV19 and TRBJ2-1, is DGGITQSPKYLFRKEGQNVTLSCEQNLNHDAMYWYRQDPGQGLRLIYYSQIVNDFQKGDIAEGYSVSREKKESFPLTVTSAQKNPTAFYLCASSIRRGLNNEQFFGPGTRLTVL.

The gene calls are TRBV28 and TRBJ1-6; TRBD1 matches 7 bases. V trimming: 4 bases; J trimming: 10 bases; junction bases outside the gene matches: 16. CDR3 length equals 17 residues. Per the germline V gene, CDR1 is MDHEN and CDR2 is SYDVKM. CDR3 in DNA: TGTGCCAGCAGTTCCGCGGCAGGACAGGACCCGGGATCACCCCTCCACTTT. Protein product: CASSSAAGQDPGSPLHF.

The CDR3 loop is CASSIDARSRYGYTF. CDR3 nucleotide sequence: TGTGCCAGTAGTATAGATGCCAGGAGTCGCTATGGCTACACCTTC. The chain employs TRBV19 and TRBJ1-2; D remains ambiguous. V lost 0 bases and J 4 bases, leaving 12 bases between the germline ends. The germline V gene has CDR1 LNHDA and CDR2 SQIVND (reference sequence). CDR3 length equals 15 residues.

This clone counts as medium-sized. CDR3 DNA sequence: TGTGCCAGCAGCTCGTCACCGGGACGGAACACTGAAGCTTTCTTT. It specifies CASSSSPGRNTEAFF. The V and J genes are TRBV11-3 and TRBJ1-1; a possible D gene is TRBD1 (5 bases). Looked up from germline, CDR1 is SGHNT and CDR2 is YENEEA. Trimming shortened V by 4 bases and J by 1 base, and 13 bases separated the two germline ends. The CDR3 extends over 15 amino acids.

Here the CDR3 reads CASSYVSSGANVLTF. DNA of the CDR3: TGTGCCAGCAGTTACGTTAGCTCTGGGGCCAACGTCCTGACTTTC. This sequence joins TRBV6-8 and TRBJ2-6; D is unclear. V lost 2 bases, J lost 0 bases, and 5 bases lay in between. This CDR3 has 15 residues. CDR1 and CDR2 from the germline V gene are MNHGY and SAAAGT.

This clone has only a few counts. The chain uses TRBV28 and TRBJ2-1, with TRBD2 as a possible D gene (6 bases). The CDR3 is 16 residues long. The V gene lost 8 bases and the J gene lost 3 bases, with 20 bases spanning the gap. From germline, CDR1 is MDHEN and CDR2 SYDVKM. The chain's CDR3 is CASPKGRTFRYNEQFF. In nucleotides, the CDR3 is TGTGCCAGCCCCAAGGGGAGGACTTTCCGCTACAATGAGCAGTTCTTC.

This clone was counted between two and nine times. This chain joins TRBV15 and TRBJ2-7; 9 nucleotides align to TRBD1. Per the germline V gene, CDR1 is LNHNV and CDR2 is YYDKDF (reference sequence). This CDR3 has 15 residues. Trimming took 5 bases from V and 0 from J; bases not matched to a gene: 5. The DNA of the CDR3 is TGTGCCACCAGCCCGGACAGGGGCGGCTCCTACGAGCAGTACTTC. This encodes CATSPDRGGSYEQYF.

The gene calls are TRBV6-8 and TRBJ1-5, with D unclear. V lost 0 bases and J 7 bases, leaving 7 bases between the germline ends. CDR1 is MNHGY, CDR2 SAAAGT, per germline. The CDR3 contains 13 residues. The chain's CDR3 is CASSYSGFQPQHF. The CDR3 nucleotides read TGTGCCAGCAGTTACTCAGGTTTCCAGCCCCAGCATTTT.

By share, this clone ranks as medium-sized (0.01 to 0.1%). The chain links TRBV11-3 to TRBJ2-2, with D perhaps matching TRBD1 (7 bases). Per the germline V gene, CDR1 is SGHNT and CDR2 is YENEEA. V shed 5 bases and J shed 6 bases, with 16 bases lying between them. The CDR3 spans 15 residues. CDR3 sequence: CASSTDRRGPGELFF. In DNA, the CDR3 is TGTGCCAGCAGCACGGACAGGAGGGGACCCGGGGAGCTGTTTTTT. Complete variable domain (other parts from reference TRBV11-3 and TRBJ2-2): EAGVVQSPRYKIIEKKQPVAFWCNPISGHNTLYWYLQNLGQGPELLIRYENEEAVDDSQLPKDRFSAERLKGVDSTLKIQPAELGDSAVYLCASSTDRRGPGELFFGEGSRLTVL.

The chain carries TRBV9 and TRBJ1-3; TRBD1 aligns across 8 bases. Per germline, CDR1 SGDLS and CDR2 YYNGEE. The CDR3 spans 17 residues. Trimming at V came to 4 bases and at J to 0 bases, leaving 9 bases not matched to a gene. The CDR3 DNA follows: TGTGCCAGCAGCAAGAAGACAGGGGCCAGCTCTGGAAACACCATATATTTT. It translates to CASSKKTGASSGNTIYF.

The chain recombines TRBV19 with TRBJ2-7, with D possibly TRBD2 on 5 matching bases. Trimming shortened V by 3 bases and J by 2 bases, and 14 bases separated the two germline ends. In germline, CDR1 is LNHDA, CDR2 SQIVND (reference sequence). This CDR3 is 15 amino acids long. CDR3 nucleotide sequence: TGTGCCAGTAGTATGAGTAAGGGAGCCCCCTACGAGCAGTACTTC. Translation gives CASSMSKGAPYEQYF.

This clone was detected only once. This chain's CDR3 is CSVPQLGSPYGYTF. DNA for the CDR3: TGCAGCGTTCCCCAACTCGGAAGTCCCTATGGCTACACCTTC. The chain combines TRBV29-1 with TRBJ1-2; D unresolved. CDR3 length: 14 amino acids. Trimming shortened V by 5 bases and J by 4 bases, and 17 bases separated the two germline ends. Germline CDR1 and CDR2: SQVTM and ANQGSEA.